The next 8 T cell receptor beta chains were all read from a single sample in a study of CD8+ T cells in alopecia areata. As the sequencing template, cDNA was produced by extracting RNA and reverse transcribing it. Profiling relied on immunoSEQ multiplex PCR, and the TCRdb table lists in-frame clones only, not all of them. The sample contains 85,000 to 110,000 clones, 86% of which appear only once. The treatment here: oral pan-JAK inhibitor, 5-10 mg twice daily. Sequencing was performed on CD8+ T cells sorted from blood, taken between weeks 30 and 35, from a patient treated with tofacitinib. The receptors here all came from a human donor with alopecia areata.

The chain combines TRBV19 with TRBJ2-3; the match to TRBD2 covers 16 bases. Germline CDR1 LNHDA, CDR2 SQIVND (reference sequence). This CDR3 has 18 residues. J lost 0 bases, V lost 6 bases, and 6 bases had no gene match. The CDR3 DNA reads TGTGCCAGTAGACCGGGACTAGCGGGGGGGCATAGCACAGATACGCAGTATTTT. This gives the protein CASRPGLAGGHSTDTQYF.

This sequence joins TRBV6-5 and TRBJ2-7, with D possibly TRBD2 on 6 matching bases. Germline V gene sequence: CDR1 MNHEY, CDR2 SVGAGI. This CDR3 region has 14 residues. Trimming cost V 2 bases and J 0 bases, with 8 bases left between them. The CDR3 sequence: CASSYGGISYEQYF. The CDR3 DNA reads TGTGCCAGCAGTTACGGCGGGATCTCCTACGAGCAGTACTTC.

The chain carries TRBV9 and TRBJ2-1; D may be TRBD1 (6 bases). This CDR3 has 15 residues. The germline CDR1 and CDR2 sequences are SGDLS and YYNGEE. Trimming left V 4 bases short and J 0 bases short, with 11 bases between. The chain's CDR3 is CASSRTASSYNEQFF. The CDR3 DNA follows: TGTGCCAGCAGCCGGACAGCGAGCTCCTACAATGAGCAGTTCTTC.

The chain links TRBV7-9 to TRBJ1-1; TRBD1 agrees at 9 bases. CDR3 length: 15 residues. Germline V CDR1 and CDR2: SEHNR, FQNEAQ (reference sequence). V trimming: 4 bases; J trimming: 1 base; junction bases outside the gene matches: 4. The chain's CDR3 is CASSWGQGTNTEAFF. The CDR3 nucleotides are TGTGCCAGCAGCTGGGGACAGGGAACGAACACTGAAGCTTTCTTT.

This clone was seen a single time. The rearrangement uses TRBV27 and TRBJ2-2; D is uncertain. The CDR3 is 12 residues long. From germline, CDR1 is MNHEY and CDR2 SMNVEV (reference sequence). Deletions cut 2 bases from V and 7 bases from J, with 5 bases between. The CDR3 sequence: CASSLRSGELFF. The CDR3, as DNA: TGTGCCAGCAGTTTAAGGAGCGGGGAGCTGTTTTTT.

The chain uses TRBV29-1 and TRBJ1-3; no reliable D call. The germline V gene has CDR1 SQVTM and CDR2 ANQGSEA. The V and J ends lost 5 bases and 2 bases respectively, with 10 bases between them. The CDR3 consists of 13 residues. CDR3 sequence: CSVSKEAGNTIYF. Written as DNA, the CDR3 is TGCAGCGTTTCGAAGGAGGCTGGAAACACCATATATTTT.

The chain employs TRBV2 and TRBJ1-2; weak D call: TRBD1 (6 bases). This CDR3 region has 16 residues. CDR1 is SNHLY, CDR2 FYNNEI, per germline. Trimming pared 8 bases from V and 3 bases from J, leaving 22 bases between. In DNA, the CDR3 is TGTGCCAGCCAGGTGTCTAAGGACAGACTACACTATGGCTACACCTTC. Its protein product is CASQVSKDRLHYGYTF.

The chain employs TRBV30 and TRBJ2-1; 7 positions agree with TRBD2. The CDR3 covers 14 residues. Trimming removed 4 bases from V and 9 bases from J; junction bases left unmatched: 12. Germline values: CDR1 GTSNPN, CDR2 SVGIG (reference sequence). The CDR3: CAWILGGAGGEQFF. In DNA form, the CDR3 reads TGTGCCTGGATCCTGGGAGGGGCGGGCGGTGAGCAGTTCTTC.